Presented here are 18 T cell receptor beta chains from one specimen sequenced in a study of shared clonotypes between healthy human individuals. The table came from immunoSEQ multiplex PCR; TCRdb's copy has only in-frame clones and leaves some out. The sample consists of around 1.5 million clones, 95% to 99% of them appearing once. Sequencing was carried out using naive CD4+ T cells sorted from blood. Specified subset: CD45RA+ positively selected. The receptors here all came from a man aged 30 to 45 in good health.

The chain joins TRBV15 to TRBJ1-2, with D possibly matching TRBD1 (5 bases). Germline values: CDR1 LNHNV, CDR2 YYDKDF (reference sequence). Trimming stripped 0 bases from V and 3 bases from J, with 8 bases between. The CDR3 spans 14 residues. CDR3 in DNA: TGTGCCACCAGCAGAGATGGGGGGTACTATGGCTACACCTTC. Its translation: CATSRDGGYYGYTF.

The J gene is TRBJ2-3, the V gene TRBV5-1; 12 positions agree with TRBD1. V shed 2 bases, J shed 4 bases, and the junction held 2 bases outside the gene matches. CDR1 SGHRS and CDR2 YFSETQ come from the germline V gene. The CDR3 has 15 amino acids. CDR3 sequence: CASSFGTGGADTQYF. As DNA, the CDR3 is TGCGCCAGCAGCTTCGGGACAGGGGGCGCAGATACGCAGTATTTT.

This rearrangement joins TRBV6-1 to TRBJ1-1, with no clear D. The length of the CDR3 is 14 residues. Per germline, CDR1 MNHNS and CDR2 SASEGT. The V gene lost 5 bases and the J gene lost 6 bases, with 16 bases spanning the gap. The CDR3 bases are TGTGCCAGCAGTCTTGAGGGCATAATCCCTGAAGCTTTCTTT. This translates into CASSLEGIIPEAFF.

The V gene is TRBV27, the J gene TRBJ2-7, with TRBD1 identical over 11 bases. The length of the CDR3 is 13 residues. Germline V gene lookup returns CDR1 MNHEY and CDR2 SMNVEV (reference sequence). V dropped 8 bases and J dropped 3; count of bases not matched to a gene: 3. The CDR3 is CASGTGGFYEQYF. The DNA for the CDR3 is TGTGCCAGCGGGACAGGGGGATTCTACGAGCAGTACTTC.

This chain uses TRBV5-4 with TRBJ2-7; perhaps TRBD2 as D (5 bases). The V and J ends lost 0 bases and 7 bases respectively, with 11 bases between them. Germline V gene data show CDR1 as SGHNT and CDR2 as YYREEE (reference sequence). The CDR3 sequence is 13 residues long. The CDR3: CASSLADSTEQYF. CDR3 coding DNA: TGTGCCAGCAGCTTGGCGGACTCGACAGAGCAGTACTTC.

The CDR3 reads CASSQHRDQPQHF. Here the CDR3 DNA reads TGTGCCAGCTCACAACACCGGGATCAGCCCCAGCATTTT. This chain links TRBV18 with TRBJ1-5; D call uncertain. Trimming left V 4 bases short and J 5 bases short, with 9 bases between. The CDR3 spans 13 residues. Germline-derived CDR1 and CDR2 are KGHSH and LQKENI. Filled out from reference TRBV18 and TRBJ1-5, the complete variable domain reads NAGVMQNPRHLVRRRGQEARLRCSPMKGHSHVYWYRQLPEEGLKFMVYLQKENIIDESGMPKERFSAEFPKEGPSILRIQQVVRGDSAAYFCASSQHRDQPQHFGDGTRLSIL.

This chain joins TRBV29-1 and TRBJ2-7; D call uncertain. CDR3 length: 18 amino acids. The V end was cut by 4 bases, the J end by 0 bases, with 25 bases between. Germline V gene data show CDR1 as SQVTM and CDR2 as ANQGSEA. CDR3 bases: TGCAGCGTTGGATTTGGGCACAGCCTCGCCCCTAGCTCCTACGAGCAGTACTTC. Amino acid sequence: CSVGFGHSLAPSSYEQYF.

CDR3 nucleotides: TGTGCCAGCACAACCAGGGGGCATACGAGTGAGCAGTTCTTC. This gives the protein CASTTRGHTSEQFF. The chain combines TRBV6-1 with TRBJ2-1, with 8 bases lining up with TRBD1. Germline loops: CDR1 MNHNS, CDR2 SASEGT. This CDR3 comprises 14 residues. The V gene end was trimmed by 7 bases and the J gene end by 9 bases; junction bases not matched to a gene: 11.

On this clone itself: Other DNA variants within this sample encode the same CDR3. The V gene is TRBV7-2, the J gene TRBJ2-1, with D perhaps TRBD1 (6 bases). V was trimmed by 1 base and J by 0 bases, leaving 7 bases between them. Germline CDR1 SGHTA, CDR2 FQGNSA. The CDR3 covers 15 residues. The CDR3 loop is CASSLVRGSYNEQFF. In DNA, the CDR3 is TGTGCCAGCAGCTTAGTCAGGGGCTCCTACAATGAGCAGTTCTTC.

The sample holds many counts of this clone. This chain connects TRBV25-1 to TRBJ2-2; D perhaps matches TRBD2 (6 bases). Germline V CDR1 and CDR2: MGHDK, SYGVNS. The CDR3 spans 18 residues. V was pared by 1 base and J by 2 bases, with 17 bases between. The CDR3 spells CASSESPRGLSNTGELFF. The CDR3 DNA is TGTGCCAGCAGTGAATCCCCCCGCGGACTATCCAACACCGGGGAGCTGTTTTTT.

The chain carries TRBV6-5 and TRBJ1-1; TRBD1 matches at 9 bases. V lost 7 bases, J lost 7 bases, and 10 bases stayed unmatched. Per germline, CDR1 MNHEY and CDR2 SVGAGI. The CDR3 runs 14 residues. CDR3 nucleotide sequence: TGTGCCAGCATCAGACAGGGGGTAGTGGGTGAAGCTTTCTTT. It codes for CASIRQGVVGEAFF.

Comment on this clone: Other DNA sequences from this sample encode an identical CDR3 as well. The J gene is TRBJ2-5, the V gene TRBV5-1, with D possibly TRBD1 on 6 matching bases. The V gene lost 3 bases and the J gene lost 3 bases, with 9 bases spanning the gap. The CDR3 extends over 13 amino acids. The germline CDR1 and CDR2 sequences are SGHRS and YFSETQ. This CDR3 reads CASSSRTEETQYF. The DNA for the CDR3 is TGCGCCAGCAGCTCCAGGACAGAAGAGACCCAGTACTTC.

V and J are TRBV28 and TRBJ2-7; TRBD1 aligns across 7 bases. The CDR3 loop spans 16 amino acids. Per the germline V gene, CDR1 is MDHEN and CDR2 is SYDVKM. V shed 7 bases, J shed 3 bases, and the junction held 15 bases outside the gene matches. CDR3 protein: CASIEGAFPSFYEQYF. The DNA of the CDR3 is TGTGCCAGCATTGAGGGGGCATTCCCCTCTTTCTACGAGCAGTACTTC. Full variable domain (rest looked up from reference TRBV28 and TRBJ2-7): DVKVTQSSRYLVKRTGEKVFLECVQDMDHENMFWYRQDPGLGLRLIYFSYDVKMKEKGDIPEGYSVSREKKERFSLILESASTNQTSMYLCASIEGAFPSFYEQYFGPGTRLTVT.

V is TRBV9 and J is TRBJ2-7; 9 nucleotides agree with TRBD1. Unmatched junction bases numbered 4, after V lost 0 bases and J lost 3 bases. The V gene's germline CDR1 is SGDLS and CDR2 YYNGEE. The CDR3 totals 15 residues. CDR3 loop: CASSVGDREFYEQYF. The CDR3 coding sequence is TGTGCCAGCAGCGTAGGGGACAGGGAGTTCTACGAGCAGTACTTC.

The chain couples TRBV5-1 to TRBJ1-2; perhaps TRBD1 as D (6 bases). The germline CDR1 and CDR2 sequences are SGHRS and YFSETQ. CDR3 length: 15 amino acids. Trimming took off 3 bases at V and 1 base at J, with 13 bases between the two ends. The CDR3 nucleotides read TGCGCCAGCAGCTGGGGGACACGCCTTAACTATGGCTACACCTTC. Encoded protein: CASSWGTRLNYGYTF.

The V call is TRBV28, the J call TRBJ2-7, with a possible D match to TRBD1 (5 bases). The CDR3 loop spans 14 amino acids. V shed 6 bases and J shed 3 bases, with 15 bases lying between them. Germline CDR1 reads MDHEN; CDR2 reads SYDVKM. CDR3 bases: TGTGCCAGCAGGCTGGGGCGGAAGGTCTACGAGCAGTACTTC. Amino acids: CASRLGRKVYEQYF.

This chain links TRBV6-5 with TRBJ2-6, with D hard to call. From germline, CDR1 is MNHEY and CDR2 SVGAGI. The V and J ends lost 6 bases and 1 base respectively, with 10 bases between them. The CDR3 totals 15 residues. CDR3 nucleotide sequence: TGTGCCAGCAGCCACTTACCTTCTGGGGCCAACGTCCTGACTTTC. Its translation: CASSHLPSGANVLTF.

The rearrangement joins TRBV7-9 to TRBJ1-4, with unresolved D. The germline V gene has CDR1 SEHNR and CDR2 FQNEAQ (reference sequence). V lost 5 bases, J lost 5 bases, and 15 bases lay in between. This CDR3 contains 15 residues. The CDR3 loop is CASSPRARRNEKLFF. The CDR3 nucleotides read TGTGCCAGCAGCCCGCGGGCCCGGCGGAATGAAAAACTGTTTTTT.